Listed here are 28 T cell receptor beta chains from one sample, sequenced in a study of blood T cell repertoires in COVID-19. Some clones are missing from TCRdb's copy, which holds only in-frame ones; the method was immunoSEQ multiplex PCR. The table includes around 100,000 clones, about 85% detected once. The source material was peripheral blood. The receptors were gathered from a human donor in a cohort sampled during active COVID-19.

This clone was seen just once. The chain has TRBV6-5 and TRBJ2-5; a possible D gene is TRBD2 (6 bases). This CDR3 contains 14 residues. Germline V gene lookup returns CDR1 MNHEY and CDR2 SVGAGI. Trimming pared 0 bases from V and 5 bases from J, leaving 10 bases between. The CDR3 region is CASSYSPRGETQYF. The CDR3 DNA is TGTGCCAGCAGTTACTCCCCCCGGGGGGAGACCCAGTACTTC.

V and J are TRBV6-5 and TRBJ1-1; tentatively, D is TRBD1 (6 bases). The ends were cut back, 7 bases at V and 1 base at J, with 16 bases in the middle. In germline, CDR1 is MNHEY, CDR2 SVGAGI. The CDR3 is 15 amino acids. DNA for the CDR3: TGTGCCAGCAACGGAGTAGGACAGCGGAACACTGAAGCTTTCTTT. It codes for CASNGVGQRNTEAFF.

CDR3 in amino acids: CASSPPGSPLHF. The DNA of the CDR3 is TGTGCCAGCAGCCCCCCGGGTTCACCCCTCCACTTT. The rearrangement joins TRBV3-1 (or the pseudogene TRBV3-2) to TRBJ1-6; no firm D call. CDR3 length: 12 amino acids. Trimming removed 4 bases at V and 9 bases at J, with 7 bases between. CDR1 is LGHDT and CDR2 is YNNKEL in the germline V gene (reference sequence).

The V and J genes are TRBV2 and TRBJ1-5; the D is unclear. Germline lookup yields CDR1 SNHLY and CDR2 FYNNEI. V gave up 4 bases and J gave up 2 bases, with 3 bases separating them. The CDR3 contains 12 residues. The CDR3 sequence: CASSVGNQPQHF. CDR3 sequence (DNA): TGTGCCAGCAGTGTCGGCAATCAGCCCCAGCATTTT.

V usage is TRBV6-4 and J usage is TRBJ1-4; 8 nucleotides align to TRBD1. The CDR3 runs to 15 residues. Germline trimming cut 6 bases from V and 7 bases from J; bases unmatched to any gene: 10. CDR1 MRHNA and CDR2 SNTAGT come from the germline V gene. The CDR3 protein is CASRATGVGSEKLFF. As DNA, the CDR3 is TGTGCCAGCAGGGCGACAGGGGTGGGAAGTGAAAAACTGTTTTTT.

The gene calls are TRBV30 and TRBJ1-4, with 7 bases matching TRBD1. With V trimmed by 5 bases and J by 2 bases, 11 bases remained unmatched. CDR3 length: 16 amino acids. Germline V CDR1 and CDR2: GTSNPN, SVGIG (reference sequence). CDR3 nucleotide sequence: TGTGCCTGGGCGGCCCCCCGAGGGGGCACTAATGAAAAACTGTTTTTT. This encodes CAWAAPRGGTNEKLFF.

The J gene is TRBJ2-1, the V gene TRBV10-1, with TRBD2 identical over 8 bases. V lost 0 bases to trimming and J lost 4 bases; unmatched junction nucleotides: 8. CDR3 length: 17 residues. Germline V lookup: CDR1 WNHNN, CDR2 SYGVQD (reference sequence). The DNA of the CDR3 is TGCGCCAGCAGTGAGTCGAAAAGCGGGGGCCTTTACAATGAGCAGTTCTTC. As protein: CASSESKSGGLYNEQFF.

The chain is built from TRBV9 and TRBJ2-3, with TRBD2 identical over 8 bases. The CDR3 contains 15 residues. Germline lookup yields CDR1 SGDLS and CDR2 YYNGEE. The V segment lost 4 bases and the J segment 6 bases; nucleotides outside the gene matches: 10. CDR3 nucleotides: TGTGCCAGCAGCTGGACTAGCCACTACGCTGATACGCAGTATTTT. As protein: CASSWTSHYADTQYF.

V gene TRBV6-5 combines with J gene TRBJ2-7, with 10 bases identical to TRBD2. Germline lookup yields CDR1 MNHEY and CDR2 SVGAGI. The ends lost 6 bases at V and 1 base at J; junction bases unmatched: 6. This CDR3 spans 15 amino acids. The CDR3 sequence: CASRRILAGSYEQYF. DNA for the CDR3: TGTGCCAGCAGGCGGATACTAGCGGGGTCCTACGAGCAGTACTTC.

The J gene is TRBJ2-3, the V gene TRBV5-1; D not resolved. CDR1 and CDR2 (germline): SGHRS, YFSETQ. V dropped 0 bases and J dropped 0 bases, with 8 bases sitting between them. This CDR3 is 15 amino acids long. CDR3 loop: CASSLAATSTDTQYF. The DNA for the CDR3 is TGCGCCAGCAGCTTGGCAGCGACTAGCACAGATACGCAGTATTTT.

This clone was detected a few times. The rearrangement uses TRBV29-1 and TRBJ1-5; D call uncertain. The CDR3 has 13 residues. V lost 6 bases and J 4 bases, leaving 13 bases between the germline ends. Germline CDR1 SQVTM, CDR2 ANQGSEA. CDR3 protein: CSVKGGGNQPQHF. In DNA form, the CDR3 reads TGCAGCGTGAAGGGAGGAGGTAATCAGCCCCAGCATTTT. Supplemented by reference TRBV29-1 and TRBJ1-5, the full variable domain reads SAVISQKPSRDICQRGTSLTIQCQVDSQVTMMFWYRQQPGQSLTLIATANQGSEATYESGFVIDKFPISRPNLTFSTLTVSNMSPEDSSIYLCSVKGGGNQPQHFGDGTRLSIL.

V is TRBV24-1 and J is TRBJ1-2, with unresolved D. The CDR3 spans 12 residues. Trimming shortened V by 2 bases and J by 10 bases, and 10 bases separated the two germline ends. Germline V CDR1 and CDR2: KGHDR, SFDVKD. This CDR3 reads CATSDSLVDYTF. The CDR3 bases are TGTGCCACCAGTGATTCCCTAGTGGACTACACCTTC.

This chain uses TRBV6-5 with TRBJ2-5; 7 positions agree with TRBD1. Unmatched junction bases numbered 7, after V lost 6 bases and J lost 3 bases. This CDR3 has 14 amino acids. Germline loops: CDR1 MNHEY, CDR2 SVGAGI. Here the CDR3 reads CASSLNRGKETQYF. In DNA, the CDR3 is TGTGCCAGCAGCCTAAACAGGGGAAAAGAGACCCAGTACTTC.

This clone is a singleton in its sample. The CDR3 sequence: CASSVQGGYGYTF. For the CDR3, the DNA is TGTGCCAGCAGCGTACAGGGTGGCTATGGCTACACCTTC. This sequence joins TRBV9 and TRBJ1-2; D might be TRBD1 (5 bases). CDR1 is SGDLS, CDR2 YYNGEE, per germline. CDR3 size: 13 residues. V shed 1 base and J shed 4 bases, with 8 bases lying between them.

This chain uses TRBV2 with TRBJ1-2, with TRBD1 matching 9 bases. Germline values: CDR1 SNHLY, CDR2 FYNNEI. CDR3 length: 16 residues. V dropped 4 bases and J dropped 5; count of bases not matched to a gene: 11. CDR3 nucleotides: TGTGCCAGCAGTGCCGCCACCCCGGGACAGGGTTATGGCTACACCTTC. Protein: CASSAATPGQGYGYTF.

As for this clone: Germline and junction disagree at one end, which may indicate a read error. J is TRBJ2-1 and V is TRBV7-7, with a possible D match to TRBD2 (6 bases). Germline-derived CDR1 and CDR2 are SSHAT and FNYEAQ (reference sequence). This CDR3 region has 16 residues. The chain's CDR3 is CASSLAAGGTYNEQFF. As DNA, the CDR3 is TGTGCTAGCAGCTTAGCGGCGGGCGGGACGTACAATGAGCAGTTCTTC.

V and J are TRBV19 and TRBJ1-5, with D unclear. Trimming took off 5 bases at V and 3 bases at J, with 11 bases between the two ends. CDR3 length equals 14 residues. Germline V gene data show CDR1 as LNHDA and CDR2 as SQIVND (reference sequence). CDR3 bases: TGTGCCAGTAGTGCTTGGCGGATCAATCAGCCCCAGCATTTT. Translated, it gives CASSAWRINQPQHF. Together with reference TRBV19 and TRBJ1-5, the CDR3 gives the full variable domain: DGGITQSPKYLFRKEGQNVTLSCEQNLNHDAMYWYRQDPGQGLRLIYYSQIVNDFQKGDIAEGYSVSREKKESFPLTVTSAQKNPTAFYLCASSAWRINQPQHFGDGTRLSIL.

The chain's CDR3 is CASSPQGALGDTEAFF. CDR3 nucleotides: TGTGCCAGCAGTCCTCAGGGGGCGCTAGGGGACACTGAAGCTTTCTTT. The chain combines TRBV28 with TRBJ1-1; 8 bases fit TRBD1. Germline loops: CDR1 MDHEN, CDR2 SYDVKM. The CDR3 consists of 16 residues. Trimming cost V 5 bases and J 3 bases; bases outside gene matches: 11. Full variable domain (rest looked up from reference TRBV28 and TRBJ1-1): DVKVTQSSRYLVKRTGEKVFLECVQDMDHENMFWYRQDPGLGLRLIYFSYDVKMKEKGDIPEGYSVSREKKERFSLILESASTNQTSMYLCASSPQGALGDTEAFFGQGTRLTVV.

The chain uses TRBV7-3 and TRBJ2-1; D is unresolved. Germline lookup yields CDR1 SGHTA and CDR2 FQGTGA. V was trimmed by 5 bases and J by 0 bases, leaving 8 bases between them. The CDR3 length is 14 residues. The CDR3 DNA is TGTGCCAGCAGCCTCACTGGCTCCTACAATGAGCAGTTCTTC. Translated: CASSLTGSYNEQFF.

The CDR3 spells CASSTANSGANVLTF. DNA of the CDR3: TGTGCCAGCAGCACCGCTAACTCTGGGGCCAACGTCCTGACTTTC. The rearrangement links TRBV9 to TRBJ2-6; D not certain. V lost 4 bases and J 0 bases, leaving 8 bases between the germline ends. Germline CDR1 is SGDLS and CDR2 is YYNGEE. The CDR3 loop spans 15 amino acids.

The chain has TRBV24-1 and TRBJ2-3, with 11 bases lining up with TRBD2. V lost 5 bases, J lost 4 bases, and 7 bases stayed unmatched. Per germline, CDR1 KGHDR and CDR2 SFDVKD. The CDR3 covers 16 residues. CDR3 bases: TGTGCCACCAGTGGCGTACTAGCGGGGGAATCAGATACGCAGTATTTT. As protein: CATSGVLAGESDTQYF.

This clone was counted only a few times. The rearrangement links TRBV5-1 to TRBJ2-3; the match to TRBD2 covers 7 bases. V lost 3 bases and J lost 3; bases outside the gene matches: 7. The CDR3 runs to 15 residues. The germline gives CDR1 SGHRS, CDR2 YFSETQ. For the CDR3, the DNA is TGCGCCAGCAGCTCGTCCGGGAGGTGGACAGATACGCAGTATTTT. Encoded protein: CASSSSGRWTDTQYF.

This clone occurred once. The chain links TRBV15 to TRBJ2-3; TRBD2 matches 7 bases. The junction had 2 bases not matched to a gene; V was cut back by 0 bases and J by 2 bases. Germline loops: CDR1 LNHNV, CDR2 YYDKDF (reference sequence). This CDR3 has 15 amino acids. The CDR3 DNA is TGTGCCACCAGCAGAGATAGCGGGCCCACAGATACGCAGTATTTT. It encodes CATSRDSGPTDTQYF.

This sequence joins TRBV9 and TRBJ2-2; TRBD1 agrees at 10 bases. Germline CDR1 SGDLS, CDR2 YYNGEE. The V and J ends lost 4 bases and 5 bases, in that order; junction bases with no gene match: 11. The CDR3 has 17 residues. This CDR3 is CASSRQSGTGVTGELFF. The CDR3 DNA reads TGTGCCAGCAGCCGCCAATCTGGGACAGGGGTTACCGGGGAGCTGTTTTTT.

The chain recombines TRBV3-1 (or the pseudogene TRBV3-2) with TRBJ1-1; D unresolved. The CDR3 loop spans 15 amino acids. CDR1 is LGHDT, CDR2 YNNKEL, per germline (reference sequence). Trimming stripped 1 base from V and 4 bases from J, with 13 bases between. CDR3 sequence: CASSQGLVPGTEAFF. The CDR3 DNA follows: TGTGCCAGCAGCCAAGGCTTAGTTCCCGGCACTGAAGCTTTCTTT.

This clone was found a few times. V is TRBV7-9 and J is TRBJ2-7; tentative D call: TRBD1 (5 bases). The V end lost 5 bases, the J end lost 5 bases, and 16 bases lay between the germline ends. Germline CDR1 SEHNR, CDR2 FQNEAQ (reference sequence). CDR3 size: 14 residues. CDR3 DNA: TGTGCCAGCAGCGCGCAGGGTATTGGGGACGAGCAGTACTTC. Residues: CASSAQGIGDEQYF.

This clone came up once. The V call is TRBV24-1, the J call TRBJ2-1; 9 bases fit TRBD1. V lost 9 bases, J lost 8 bases, and 7 bases stayed unmatched. The CDR3 is 13 amino acids. CDR1 KGHDR and CDR2 SFDVKD come from the germline V gene. The CDR3 bases are TGTGCCACCTCGGGACAGGGATCCCATGAGCAGTTCTTC. Translation: CATSGQGSHEQFF.

The chain carries TRBV19 and TRBJ1-2; D gene unclear. Trimming stripped 4 bases from V and 2 bases from J, with 11 bases between. The CDR3 is 14 residues long. Germline V gene sequence: CDR1 LNHDA, CDR2 SQIVND (reference sequence). CDR3: CASSTTELNYGYTF. Here the CDR3 DNA reads TGTGCCAGTAGTACAACAGAACTGAACTATGGCTACACCTTC. Using reference TRBV19 and TRBJ1-2 for the parts outside the CDR3, the full variable domain is DGGITQSPKYLFRKEGQNVTLSCEQNLNHDAMYWYRQDPGQGLRLIYYSQIVNDFQKGDIAEGYSVSREKKESFPLTVTSAQKNPTAFYLCASSTTELNYGYTFGSGTRLTVV.